These 23 T cell receptor beta chains were all obtained from the same sample, sequenced in a study of T cells in Graves' hyperthyroidism and ophthalmopathy (dated by TCRdb to the late 2010s). Libraries were made using multiplex PCR. Instrument on record: Illumina HiSeq 2000. The TCR beta CDR3 regions were amplified from the RNA transcripts. A first-round RT-PCR of the TCR CDR3 used the HTBI primer set with the Qiagen OneStep RT-PCR kit. TCRdb reprocessing: public reads trimmed at Q25 with fastp, clones called with MiXCR, in-frame beta chains kept. Identical CDR3 protein sequences are pooled into one entry, listed with their most common genes and DNA. The sample table shows about 350,000 distinct CDR3 sequences, and approximately 18% are seen once. The ten largest clones add up to approximately 33% of the sample. Sample: blood. The receptors were sampled from a woman aged 25 to 45 with Graves' hyperthyroidism that later progressed to Graves' ophthalmopathy.

This clonotype was observed many times. The chain has TRBV12-3 or TRBV12-4 and TRBJ1-2; 7 bases line up with TRBD1. This CDR3 contains 14 residues. V shed 5 bases, J shed 4 bases, and the junction held 7 bases outside the gene matches. The CDR3 protein is CASSLTGQIYGYTF. CDR3 nucleotide sequence: TGTGCCAGCAGTCTAACGGGACAGATCTATGGCTACACCTTC.

The rearrangement links TRBV5-1 to TRBJ2-5; D gene ambiguous. The germline CDR1 and CDR2 sequences are SGHRS and YFSETQ. The CDR3 runs 13 residues. With 1 base removed from V and 13 bases from J, the gap between germline ends came to 17 bases. The CDR3 region has the DNA TGCGCCAGCAGCTTGCGAGAAGGGCAGTCGGCGTACTTC. Amino acid sequence: CASSLREGQSAYF. The full variable domain, completed using reference TRBV5-1 and TRBJ2-5, is KAGVTQTPRYLIKTRGQQVTLSCSPISGHRSVSWYQQTPGQGLQFLFEYFSETQRNKGNFPGRFSGRQFSNSRSEMNVSTLELGDSALYLCASSLREGQSAYFGPGTRLLVL.

Many counts were recorded for this clonotype. This sequence joins TRBV11-2 and TRBJ1-2; D remains ambiguous. Trimming shortened V by 5 bases and J by 4 bases, and 17 bases separated the two germline ends. The germline CDR1 and CDR2 sequences are SGHAT and FQNNGV. The CDR3 contains 15 residues. CDR3 amino acids: CASSTPGRAGYGYTF. The CDR3, as DNA: TGTGCCAGCAGCACCCCCGGGAGGGCAGGCTATGGCTACACCTTC. The variable domain in full, with the rest retrieved from reference TRBV11-2 and TRBJ1-2, is EAGVAQSPRYKIIEKRQSVAFWCNPISGHATLYWYQQILGQGPKLLIQFQNNGVVDDSQLPKDRFSAERLKGVDSTLKIQPAKLEDSAVYLCASSTPGRAGYGYTFGSGTRLTVV.

The chain has TRBV7-9 and TRBJ2-2; D remains ambiguous. V lost 5 bases to trimming and J lost 2 bases, with 12 bases between them. The CDR3 runs 15 residues. The germline CDR1 and CDR2 sequences are SEHNR and FQNEAQ (reference sequence). Written as DNA, the CDR3 is TGTGCCAGCAGCAGCTTCCCTGGAAACACCGGGGAGCTGTTTTTT. This sequence encodes CASSSFPGNTGELFF.

Only one count was recorded for this clonotype. V usage is TRBV5-1 and J usage is TRBJ2-1, with D perhaps matching TRBD1 or TRBD2 (5 bases each). Trimming took off 0 bases at V and 0 bases at J, with 10 bases between the two ends. Germline-derived CDR1 and CDR2 are SGHRS and YFSETQ. The CDR3 covers 16 residues. This CDR3 reads CASSLDGGASYNEQFF. In nucleotides, the CDR3 is TGCGCCAGCAGCTTGGATGGGGGAGCCTCCTACAATGAGCAGTTCTTC.

At least ten counts were recorded for this clonotype. The chain employs TRBV2 and TRBJ2-3; TRBD2 agrees at 7 bases. Trimming removed 5 bases from V and 4 bases from J; junction bases left unmatched: 9. CDR3 length: 15 residues. The germline gives CDR1 SNHLY, CDR2 FYNNEI. DNA of the CDR3: TGTGCCAGCAGTCCTAGCGGAGAGGGTGCAGATACGCAGTATTTT. Translating it yields CASSPSGEGADTQYF.

This clonotype was recorded at least ten times. The chain is built from TRBV30 and TRBJ2-1; maybe TRBD2 (6 bases). The V end lost 3 bases, the J end lost 1 base, and 13 bases lay between the germline ends. Germline V gives CDR1 GTSNPN, CDR2 SVGIG (reference sequence). There are 15 residues in the CDR3. The CDR3 loop is CAWSFGSGSYNEQFF. The CDR3 DNA follows: TGTGCCTGGAGCTTCGGGAGCGGATCCTACAATGAGCAGTTCTTC.

The chain carries TRBV5-6 and TRBJ2-1; perhaps TRBD2 as D (5 bases). V lost 1 base, J lost 14 bases, and 19 bases lay in between. Germline values: CDR1 SGHDT, CDR2 YYEEEE. The CDR3 covers 14 residues. This CDR3 reads CASSLMLGKDFEFF. The CDR3 nucleotides read TGTGCCAGCAGCTTGATGCTCGGTAAGGACTTCGAGTTCTTC.

This clonotype was observed at least ten times. The CDR3 spells CATSRDELTDTQYF. CDR3 sequence (DNA): TGTGCCACCAGCAGAGATGAGCTCACAGATACGCAGTATTTT. The J gene is TRBJ2-3, the V gene TRBV15; D ambiguous. Trimming cost V 0 bases and J 2 bases, with 6 bases left between them. This CDR3 is built from 14 residues. Germline lookup yields CDR1 LNHNV and CDR2 YYDKDF (reference sequence).

The gene calls are TRBV19 and TRBJ1-2; tentative D call: TRBD1 (6 bases). This CDR3 is 18 amino acids long. The germline gives CDR1 LNHDA, CDR2 SQIVND (reference sequence). Trimming removed 3 bases at V and 6 bases at J, with 26 bases between. The CDR3 DNA follows: TGTGCCAGTAGTATGGGGGGCCCCTACTTGCCTGCGGTTGATGGCTACACCTTC. Translated: CASSMGGPYLPAVDGYTF.

This clonotype was seen ten or more times. Here the CDR3 DNA reads TGTGCCAGCGGCCTCCAGGGGGACCTCAATTCACCCCTCCACTTT. As protein: CASGLQGDLNSPLHF. This chain uses TRBV6-1 with TRBJ1-6; 7 bases fit TRBD1. CDR3 length: 15 amino acids. J lost 7 bases, V lost 8 bases, and 11 bases had no gene match. CDR1 is MNHNS and CDR2 is SASEGT in the germline V gene.

This clonotype was seen at least ten times. This chain connects TRBV28 to TRBJ2-3; TRBD2 matches 9 bases. V lost 4 bases to trimming and J lost 0 bases; unmatched junction nucleotides: 20. Germline V gene lookup returns CDR1 MDHEN and CDR2 SYDVKM. The length of the CDR3 is 21 residues. The CDR3 region is CASSSIWGALAGVISTDTQYF. Here the CDR3 DNA reads TGTGCCAGCAGTTCCATATGGGGGGCCTTAGCGGGGGTGATTAGCACAGATACGCAGTATTTT.

This clonotype was counted at least ten times. This rearrangement joins TRBV5-1 to TRBJ1-6, with D perhaps matching TRBD1 (5 bases). Trimming removed 0 bases from V and 6 bases from J, with 10 bases in between. The germline V gene encodes CDR1 SGHRS and CDR2 YFSETQ. The CDR3 spans 15 residues. CDR3 in DNA: TGCGCCAGCAGCTTGGTCGGGACGGCTAATTCACCCCTCCACTTT. This gives the protein CASSLVGTANSPLHF.

This clonotype was observed many times. The rearrangement joins TRBV27 to TRBJ2-3; 12 bases are a match to TRBD2. The length of the CDR3 is 15 residues. Germline V gene lookup returns CDR1 MNHEY and CDR2 SMNVEV (reference sequence). With 7 bases clipped from V and 11 bases from J, the junction kept 13 bases outside the gene matches. CDR3 sequence: CASILTSGGLLGQYF. The CDR3 region has the DNA TGTGCCAGCATCCTGACTAGCGGGGGCCTCTTAGGGCAGTATTTT.

The table lists this clonotype with many counts. CDR3 residues: CASRSSYNEQFF. CDR3 in DNA: TGTGCCAGCAGGAGCTCCTACAATGAGCAGTTCTTC. The gene calls are TRBV28 and TRBJ2-1; D gene uncertain. The germline V and J ends were trimmed by 6 bases and 0 bases, with 3 bases remaining between them. The CDR3 extends over 12 amino acids. From germline, CDR1 is MDHEN and CDR2 SYDVKM.

In this sample, this clonotype turned up many times. The V and J genes are TRBV7-2 and TRBJ1-2; 7 nucleotides line up with TRBD1. Germline V gene data show CDR1 as SGHTA and CDR2 as FQGNSA. Losses at the gene ends were 5 bases for V and 5 bases for J; bases not matched to a gene: 8. CDR3 length: 14 residues. The CDR3 spells CASSTRTGPYGYTF. CDR3 bases: TGTGCCAGCAGCACCCGGACAGGCCCTTATGGCTACACCTTC.

In its sample, this clonotype was seen many times. This sequence joins TRBV2 and TRBJ2-7; 7 nucleotides match TRBD1. This CDR3 is 15 amino acids long. Looked up from germline, CDR1 is SNHLY and CDR2 is FYNNEI. With V trimmed by 5 bases and J by 3 bases, 10 bases remained unmatched. As DNA, the CDR3 is TGTGCCAGCAGTACCTACAGGGGCATCCGCTACGAGCAGTACTTC. As protein: CASSTYRGIRYEQYF.

This clonotype was counted many times. The V call is TRBV5-1, the J call TRBJ2-3; D is possibly TRBD1 or TRBD2 (6 bases each). The CDR3 loop spans 14 amino acids. Germline V gene lookup returns CDR1 SGHRS and CDR2 YFSETQ. The V and J ends lost 5 bases and 4 bases respectively, with 14 bases between them. For the CDR3, the DNA is TGCGCCAGCAGAGAGGGGGGTATTTCAGATACGCAGTATTTT. Protein sequence: CASREGGISDTQYF.

This sequence joins TRBV18 and TRBJ2-2; D is undetermined. Trimming shortened V by 0 bases and J by 4 bases, and 6 bases separated the two germline ends. CDR3 length: 14 amino acids. Germline V gene lookup returns CDR1 KGHSH and CDR2 LQKENI. Here the CDR3 reads CASSPPDVTGELFF. For the CDR3, the DNA is TGTGCCAGCTCACCACCGGACGTCACCGGGGAGCTGTTTTTT.

This chain links TRBV2 with TRBJ2-3, with TRBD2 matching over 12 bases. Germline V gives CDR1 SNHLY, CDR2 FYNNEI. After removal of 3 bases from V and 4 bases from J, the junction contained 11 bases not matched to a gene. This CDR3 is built from 18 residues. CDR3 residues: CASSEGMGLAGGPDTQYF. The CDR3 DNA sequence: TGTGCCAGCAGTGAGGGGATGGGCCTAGCGGGAGGGCCAGATACGCAGTATTTT. Drawing the rest from reference TRBV2 and TRBJ2-3, the complete variable domain is EPEVTQTPSHQVTQMGQEVILRCVPISNHLYFYWYRQILGQKVEFLVSFYNNEISEKSEIFDDQFSVERPDGSNFTLKIRSTKLEDSAMYFCASSEGMGLAGGPDTQYFGPGTRLTVL.

In its sample, this clonotype was seen many times. The chain has TRBV2 and TRBJ1-6, with D unresolved. Germline assignment: CDR1 SNHLY and CDR2 FYNNEI. Trimming shortened V by 5 bases and J by 7 bases, and 6 bases separated the two germline ends. CDR3 length equals 12 residues. CDR3 nucleotide sequence: TGTGCCAGCAGTTTCGGGAATTCACCCCTCCACTTT. Its protein product is CASSFGNSPLHF.

This clonotype was found many times. This rearrangement joins TRBV2 to TRBJ2-1; 10 bases are a match to TRBD1. This CDR3 has 15 amino acids. The ends lost 3 bases at V and 9 bases at J; junction bases unmatched: 8. Germline assignment: CDR1 SNHLY and CDR2 FYNNEI. This CDR3 is CASSDYGQGDAEQFF. DNA of the CDR3: TGTGCCAGCAGTGATTACGGACAGGGGGACGCTGAGCAGTTCTTC.

This clonotype turned up a few times. The V and J genes are TRBV29-1 and TRBJ1-1; D gene unclear. V was cut by 7 bases and J by 4 bases, with 16 bases left in between. Germline V gene data show CDR1 as SQVTM and CDR2 as ANQGSEA. This CDR3 is built from 13 residues. The DNA for the CDR3 is TGCAGCGCCAATTCTCAGGAAGTCACTGAAGCTTTCTTT. As protein: CSANSQEVTEAFF.